This T cell receptor (beta chain) was documented in a study of shared clonotypes between healthy human individuals. Trimming left V 6 bases short and J 0 bases short, with 18 bases between. This CDR3 is built from 16 residues. Germline CDR1 is MDHEN and CDR2 is SYDVKM. Concerning this clone: Its antigen is not known.

Study-wide findings and caveats: The four-donor shared clonotypes exceeded non-shared clonotypes in generation probability, with non-shared ones scoring lower. Researchers found naive subsets generally carried larger estimated richness than memory subsets.

Assay runs were performed at deep level. Using immunoSEQ multiplex PCR, the repertoire was profiled, and TCRdb retains in-frame clones only, with some absent. There are about a million clones in the sample; 60% to 80% occur only once, and roughly 0.9% lies in the top ten. The sequence derives from a man aged 18 to 30 in good health. Some clones in this sample may be carry-over from other donors' samples. The sequenced sample consisted of memory CD4+ T cells from PBMCs. Subset defined: CD45RA-negative fraction. The V and J genes are TRBV28 and TRBJ2-7, with D possibly matching TRBD2 (5 bases). The CDR3 is CASSSPPGKNSYEQYF. The CDR3, as DNA: TGTGCCAGCAGCTCCCCCCCGGGAAAAAACTCCTACGAGCAGTACTTC.